This T cell receptor (beta chain) was retrieved from a study of cytomegalovirus exposure and HLA in healthy donors. 13 Jbeta primers and 60 Vbeta primers were used for the PCR. The table came from immunoSEQ multiplex PCR; TCRdb's copy has only in-frame clones and leaves some out. The data hold about 300,000 clones, with just over 85% observed a single time. This clone has a single count. Its specificity is not known. Notes on the study in general: In a later analysis, donors in an Asian-associated ancestry cluster reportedly had fewer N-insertions in productive TCRs than the cohort mean. Some highly shared sequence variants likely arose as a pipeline artifact.

This CDR3 is 12 amino acids long. Trimming took 4 bases from V and 12 from J, leaving 13 bases between them. Germline CDR1 and CDR2: SEHNR and FQNEAQ (reference sequence). The receptor was isolated from a man aged 35-49 years in good health and CMV-seropositive. The sample consisted of PBMCs. The chain recombines TRBV7-9 with TRBJ2-1, with D uncertain. CDR3 DNA sequence: TGTGCCAGCAGCTCCACTGACCCGGGGCAGTTCTTC. Amino acids: CASSSTDPGQFF.